The clone carrying this TCR beta chain appeared a few times. MiXCR was run by TCRdb on the 5' RACE reads, yielding one entry per CDR3 protein. The repertoire consists of about 60,000 distinct CDR3 sequences, with around 8.7% occurring once and the leading ten covering roughly 3.2%. This sample is part of a study of early T cells in non-severe SARS-CoV-2 infection. V was trimmed by 0 bases and J by 0 bases, leaving 14 bases between them. The germline V gene has CDR1 KGHSH and CDR2 LQKENI. The CDR3 covers 17 residues. The receptor was isolated from an adult who was a healthcare worker with PCR-confirmed SARS-CoV-2 infection or an uninfected control (not recorded which). The chain recombines TRBV18 with TRBJ1-2, with D possibly TRBD1 on 6 matching bases. Sample: whole blood. In DNA, the CDR3 is TGTGCCAGCTCACCACCAGCCAGGGGACCTTCTAACTATGGCTACACCTTC. This codes for CASSPPARGPSNYGYTF.